Detailed here is one TCR beta chain. The antigen remains undetermined. CDR1 and CDR2 (germline): SGHDN, FVKESK. Trimming removed 10 bases from V and 2 bases from J, with 17 bases in between. This CDR3 contains 14 residues. The sample comes from a study of cytomegalovirus exposure and HLA in healthy donors. Findings and limits, study-wide: Later analysis indicated greater clonal expansion among HLA-associated TCR beta chains than among equally common other chains.

Researchers ran the PCR with 60 Vbeta and 13 Jbeta primers. The data were produced by immunoSEQ multiplex PCR, yet TCRdb's version contains in-frame clones alone and is incomplete. The sample gives about 170,000 clones, 85% of which show up once; over 2.5% is in the top ten. The source material was PBMCs. V is TRBV14 and J is TRBJ1-2, with D possibly TRBD1 on 6 matching bases. This TCR was sampled from a man aged 30 to 45 in good health and CMV-seropositive. This CDR3 is CAIPRAGANYGYTF. In DNA form, the CDR3 reads TGTGCCATCCCGCGGGCAGGGGCCAACTATGGCTACACCTTC.